This TCR beta chain is from a study of T cell changes during pregnancy in multiple sclerosis. CDR1 is KGHSH and CDR2 is LQKENI in the germline V gene. V gave up 4 bases and J gave up 0 bases, with 10 bases separating them. This CDR3 spans 14 amino acids. Assay used: immunoSEQ multiplex PCR; TCRdb lists only in-frame clones, some missing. This repertoire shows about 44,000 clones, about nine tenths found once; its top ten account for approximately 1.1%. The origin of this receptor is a female donor with multiple sclerosis, enrolled in a pregnancy study. The chain carries TRBV18 and TRBJ2-7; a possible D gene is TRBD2 (5 bases). The specimen comprised CD4+ T cells from peripheral blood mononuclear cells, sampled after pregnancy. The CDR3 is CASSQERSSYEQYF. CDR3 DNA sequence: TGTGCCAGCTCACAGGAGCGGTCCTCCTACGAGCAGTACTTC.